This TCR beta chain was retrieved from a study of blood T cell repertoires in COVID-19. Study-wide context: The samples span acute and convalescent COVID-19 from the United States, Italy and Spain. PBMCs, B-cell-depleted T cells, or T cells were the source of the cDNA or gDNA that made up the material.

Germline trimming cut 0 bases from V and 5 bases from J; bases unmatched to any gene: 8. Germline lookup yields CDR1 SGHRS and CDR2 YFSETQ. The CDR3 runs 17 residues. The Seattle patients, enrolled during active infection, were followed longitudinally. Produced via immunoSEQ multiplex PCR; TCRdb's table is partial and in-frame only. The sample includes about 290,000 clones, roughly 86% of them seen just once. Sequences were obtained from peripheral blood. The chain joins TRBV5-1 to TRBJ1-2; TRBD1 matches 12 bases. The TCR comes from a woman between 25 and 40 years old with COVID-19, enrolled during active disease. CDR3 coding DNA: TGCGCCAGCAGCTTGGCGGGACAGGGGGCTGTAGCGTATGGCTACACCTTC. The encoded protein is CASSLAGQGAVAYGYTF.